The present entry profiles one TCR beta chain with its context. This entry comes from a study of blood T cell repertoires in COVID-19. Overall study: Material from acute and convalescent COVID-19 was sourced from the United States, Italy and Spain. T cells, B-cell-depleted T cells, or PBMCs provided the cDNA or gDNA that served as material.

Original processing notes: Amplification of reference gene primers was used by the study to estimate nucleated cell counts. The repertoire was sequenced with immunoSEQ multiplex PCR; TCRdb's copy has only in-frame clones and lacks some. D and trimming come from the DNA, and the V and J calls and clone size come from that table. The sample has some 180,000 clones, around four fifths seen once. Germline lookup yields CDR1 SGHRS and CDR2 YFSETQ. V lost 7 bases and J lost 4, with 22 bases in between. The CDR3 length is 16 residues. This sequence was found in an elderly woman with active or convalescent COVID-19. The chain employs TRBV5-1 and TRBJ2-3, with D perhaps TRBD2 (6 bases). Specimen: peripheral blood. This chain's CDR3 is CASAPGWGDVADTQYF. CDR3 nucleotide sequence: TGCGCCAGCGCACCGGGGTGGGGGGACGTCGCAGATACGCAGTATTTT.